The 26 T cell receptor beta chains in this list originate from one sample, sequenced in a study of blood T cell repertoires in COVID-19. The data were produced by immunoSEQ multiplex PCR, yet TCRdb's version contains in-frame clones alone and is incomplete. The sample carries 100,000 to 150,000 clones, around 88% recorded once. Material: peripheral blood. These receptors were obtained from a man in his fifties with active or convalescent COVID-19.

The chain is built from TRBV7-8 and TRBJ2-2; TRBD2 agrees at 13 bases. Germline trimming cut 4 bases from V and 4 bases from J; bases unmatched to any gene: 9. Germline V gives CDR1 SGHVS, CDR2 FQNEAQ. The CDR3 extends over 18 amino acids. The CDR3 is CASSSRTSGSGSTGELFF. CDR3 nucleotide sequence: TGTGCCAGCAGCTCAAGGACTAGCGGGAGTGGAAGCACCGGGGAGCTGTTTTTT.

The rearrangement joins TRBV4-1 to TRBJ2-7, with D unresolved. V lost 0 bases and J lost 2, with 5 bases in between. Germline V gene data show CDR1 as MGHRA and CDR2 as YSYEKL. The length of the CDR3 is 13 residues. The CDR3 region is CASSQDNTYEQYF. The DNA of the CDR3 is TGCGCCAGCAGCCAAGATAACACCTACGAGCAGTACTTC.

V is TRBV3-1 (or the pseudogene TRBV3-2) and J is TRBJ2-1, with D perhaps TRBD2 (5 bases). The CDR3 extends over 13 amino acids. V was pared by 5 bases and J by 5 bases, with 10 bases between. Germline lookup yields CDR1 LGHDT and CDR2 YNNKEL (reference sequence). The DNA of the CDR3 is TGTGCCAGCAGCTTAGGACTGAACAATGAGCAGTTCTTC. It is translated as CASSLGLNNEQFF.

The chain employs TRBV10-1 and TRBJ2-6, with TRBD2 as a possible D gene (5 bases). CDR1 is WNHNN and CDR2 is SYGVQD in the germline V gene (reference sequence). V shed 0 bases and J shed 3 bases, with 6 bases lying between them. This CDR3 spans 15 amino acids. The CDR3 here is CASSESGDGANVLTF. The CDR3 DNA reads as TGCGCCAGCAGTGAGTCCGGGGATGGGGCCAACGTCCTGACTTTC.

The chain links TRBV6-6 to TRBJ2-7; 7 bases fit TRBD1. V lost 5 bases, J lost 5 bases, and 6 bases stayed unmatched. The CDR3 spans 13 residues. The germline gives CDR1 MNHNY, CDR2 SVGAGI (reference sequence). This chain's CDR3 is CASSVTGPHEQYF. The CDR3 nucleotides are TGTGCCAGCAGTGTGACAGGGCCACACGAGCAGTACTTC.

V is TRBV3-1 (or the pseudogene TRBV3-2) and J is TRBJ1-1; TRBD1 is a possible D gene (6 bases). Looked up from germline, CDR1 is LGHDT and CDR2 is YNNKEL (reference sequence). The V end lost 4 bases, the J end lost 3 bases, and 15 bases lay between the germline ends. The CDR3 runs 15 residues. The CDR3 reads CASSPSNDRYTEAFF. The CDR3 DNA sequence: TGTGCCAGCAGCCCTTCCAATGACAGGTACACTGAAGCTTTCTTT.

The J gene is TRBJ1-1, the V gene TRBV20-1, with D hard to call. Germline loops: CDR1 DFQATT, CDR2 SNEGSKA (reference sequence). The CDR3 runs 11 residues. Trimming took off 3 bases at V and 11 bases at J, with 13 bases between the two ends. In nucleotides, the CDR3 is TGCAGTGCTAGCGGAGGTATCGGTGCTTTCTTT. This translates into CSASGGIGAFF.

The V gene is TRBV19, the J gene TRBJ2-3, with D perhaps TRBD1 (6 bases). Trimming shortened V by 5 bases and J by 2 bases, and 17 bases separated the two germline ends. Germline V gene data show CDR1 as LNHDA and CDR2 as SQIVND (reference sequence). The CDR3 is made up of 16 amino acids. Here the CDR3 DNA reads TGTGCCAGTAGTCCACGGGACACCCCCAACACAGATACGCAGTATTTT. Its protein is CASSPRDTPNTDTQYF.

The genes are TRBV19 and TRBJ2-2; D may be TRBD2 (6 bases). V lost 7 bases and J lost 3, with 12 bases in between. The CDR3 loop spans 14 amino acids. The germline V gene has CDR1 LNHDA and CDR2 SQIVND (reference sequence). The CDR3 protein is CASTYTGDTGELFF. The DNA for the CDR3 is TGTGCCAGTACCTACACGGGGGACACCGGGGAGCTGTTTTTT. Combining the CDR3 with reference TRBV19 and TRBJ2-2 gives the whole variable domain DGGITQSPKYLFRKEGQNVTLSCEQNLNHDAMYWYRQDPGQGLRLIYYSQIVNDFQKGDIAEGYSVSREKKESFPLTVTSAQKNPTAFYLCASTYTGDTGELFFGEGSRLTVL.

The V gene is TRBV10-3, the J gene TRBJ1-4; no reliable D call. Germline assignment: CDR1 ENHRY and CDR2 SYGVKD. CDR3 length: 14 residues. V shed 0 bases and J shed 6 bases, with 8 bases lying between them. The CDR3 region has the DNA TGTGCCATCAGTGAGTCGGGAGCCGATGAAAAACTGTTTTTT. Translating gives CAISESGADEKLFF.

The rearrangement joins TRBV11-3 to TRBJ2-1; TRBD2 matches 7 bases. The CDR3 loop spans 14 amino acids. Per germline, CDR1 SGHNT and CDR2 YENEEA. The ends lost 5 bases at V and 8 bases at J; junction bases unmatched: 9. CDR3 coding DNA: TGTGCCAGCAGCCCCCGCACGGGAGGTTATGAGCAGTTCTTC. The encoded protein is CASSPRTGGYEQFF.

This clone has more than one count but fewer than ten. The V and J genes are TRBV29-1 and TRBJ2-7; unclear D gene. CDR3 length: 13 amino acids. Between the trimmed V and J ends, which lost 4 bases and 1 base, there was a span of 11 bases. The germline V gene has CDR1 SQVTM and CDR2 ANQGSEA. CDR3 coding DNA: TGCAGCGTTGTTACAGATTTATCCTACGAGCAGTACTTC. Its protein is CSVVTDLSYEQYF.

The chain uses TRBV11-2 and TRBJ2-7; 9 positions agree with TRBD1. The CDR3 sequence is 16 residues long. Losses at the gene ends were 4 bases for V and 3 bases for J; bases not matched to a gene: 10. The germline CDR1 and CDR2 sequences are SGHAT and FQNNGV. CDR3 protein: CASSSPGTGILYEQYF. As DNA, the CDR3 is TGTGCCAGCAGCTCGCCGGGGACAGGGATACTCTACGAGCAGTACTTC.

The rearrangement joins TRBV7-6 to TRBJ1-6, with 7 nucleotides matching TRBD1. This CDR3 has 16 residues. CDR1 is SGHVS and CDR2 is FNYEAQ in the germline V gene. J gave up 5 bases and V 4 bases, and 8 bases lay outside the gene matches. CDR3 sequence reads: CASSSLYRGDNSPLHF. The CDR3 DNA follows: TGTGCCAGCAGCTCACTTTACAGGGGAGATAATTCACCCCTCCACTTT.

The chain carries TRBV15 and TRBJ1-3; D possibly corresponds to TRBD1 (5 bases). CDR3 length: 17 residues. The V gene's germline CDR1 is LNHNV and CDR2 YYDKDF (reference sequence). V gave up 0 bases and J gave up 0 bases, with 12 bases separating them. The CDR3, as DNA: TGTGCCACCAGCAGAGATCAAGCAGGGATCTCTGGAAACACCATATATTTT. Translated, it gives CATSRDQAGISGNTIYF.

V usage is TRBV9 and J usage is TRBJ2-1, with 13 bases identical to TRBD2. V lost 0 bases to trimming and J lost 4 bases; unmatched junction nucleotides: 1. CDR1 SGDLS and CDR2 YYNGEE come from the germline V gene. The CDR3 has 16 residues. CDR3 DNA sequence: TGTGCCAGCAGCGTAGGACTAGCGGGGGGATACAATGAGCAGTTCTTC. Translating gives CASSVGLAGGYNEQFF.

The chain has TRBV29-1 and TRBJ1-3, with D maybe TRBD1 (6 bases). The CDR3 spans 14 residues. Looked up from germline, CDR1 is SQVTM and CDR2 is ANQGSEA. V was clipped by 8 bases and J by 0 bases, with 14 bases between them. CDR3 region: CSIRSGDSGNTIYF. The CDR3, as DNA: TGCAGCATCAGATCAGGGGACTCTGGAAACACCATATATTTT.

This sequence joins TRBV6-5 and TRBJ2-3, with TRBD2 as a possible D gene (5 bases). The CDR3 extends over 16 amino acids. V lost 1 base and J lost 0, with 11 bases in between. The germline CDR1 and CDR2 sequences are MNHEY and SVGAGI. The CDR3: CASSYYPGTSTDTQYF. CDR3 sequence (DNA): TGTGCCAGCAGTTACTACCCGGGAACTAGCACAGATACGCAGTATTTT.

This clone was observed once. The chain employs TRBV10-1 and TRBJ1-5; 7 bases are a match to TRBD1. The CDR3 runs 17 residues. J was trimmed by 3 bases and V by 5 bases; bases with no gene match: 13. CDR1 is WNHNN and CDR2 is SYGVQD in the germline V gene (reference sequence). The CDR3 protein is CASSNKQGEGVNQPQHF. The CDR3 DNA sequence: TGCGCCAGCAGTAACAAGCAGGGGGAAGGAGTCAATCAGCCCCAGCATTTT.

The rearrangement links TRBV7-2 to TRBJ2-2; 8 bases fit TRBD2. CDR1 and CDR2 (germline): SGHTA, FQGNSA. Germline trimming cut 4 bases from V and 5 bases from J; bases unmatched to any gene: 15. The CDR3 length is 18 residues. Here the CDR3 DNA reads TGTGCCAGCAGCTCCCAAACTAGCGGATCCAGAAAGACCGGGGAGCTGTTTTTT. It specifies CASSSQTSGSRKTGELFF.

The CDR3 loop reads CASSAQGPYNEQFF. CDR3 coding DNA: TGTGCCAGTAGTGCCCAGGGGCCATACAATGAGCAGTTCTTC. J is TRBJ2-1 and V is TRBV19; D possibly corresponds to TRBD1 (6 bases). Trimming took off 5 bases at V and 4 bases at J, with 12 bases between the two ends. The germline V gene has CDR1 LNHDA and CDR2 SQIVND (reference sequence). This CDR3 is built from 14 residues.

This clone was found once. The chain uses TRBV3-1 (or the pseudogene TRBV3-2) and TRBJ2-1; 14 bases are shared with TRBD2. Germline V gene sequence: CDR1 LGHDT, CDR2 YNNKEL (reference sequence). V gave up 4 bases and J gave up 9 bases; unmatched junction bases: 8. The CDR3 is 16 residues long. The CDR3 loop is CASSRRLAGGLSEQFF. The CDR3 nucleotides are TGTGCCAGCAGCCGAAGACTAGCGGGAGGGCTTAGTGAGCAGTTCTTC.

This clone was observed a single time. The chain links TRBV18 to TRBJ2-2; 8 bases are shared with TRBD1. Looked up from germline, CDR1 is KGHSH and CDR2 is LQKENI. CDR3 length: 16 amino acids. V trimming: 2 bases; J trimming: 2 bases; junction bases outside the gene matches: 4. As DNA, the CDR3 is TGTGCCAGCTCACCAAGGGGACAGGCAAACACCGGGGAGCTGTTTTTT. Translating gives CASSPRGQANTGELFF.

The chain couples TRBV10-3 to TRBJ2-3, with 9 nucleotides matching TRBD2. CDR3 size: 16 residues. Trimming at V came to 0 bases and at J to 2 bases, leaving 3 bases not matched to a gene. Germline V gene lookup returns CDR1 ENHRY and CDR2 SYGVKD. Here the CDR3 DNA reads TGTGCCATCAGTGAGTCTAGCGGGGGACTCACAGATACGCAGTATTTT. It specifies CAISESSGGLTDTQYF.

The CDR3 reads CASSLARISGEKLFF. CDR3 coding DNA: TGTGCCAGCAGCTTGGCTAGGATTAGCGGTGAAAAACTGTTTTTT. The chain couples TRBV5-8 to TRBJ1-4; D unresolved. CDR3 length equals 15 residues. The V gene lost 0 bases and the J gene lost 7 bases, with 13 bases spanning the gap. Germline V gene lookup returns CDR1 SGHTS and CDR2 YDEGEE.

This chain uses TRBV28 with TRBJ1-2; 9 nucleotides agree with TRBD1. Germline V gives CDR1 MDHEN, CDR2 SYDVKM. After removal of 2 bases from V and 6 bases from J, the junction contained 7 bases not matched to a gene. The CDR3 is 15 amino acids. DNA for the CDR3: TGTGCCAGCAGTTTAATGACAGGGGGTAGGAATGGCTACACCTTC. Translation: CASSLMTGGRNGYTF.